This TCR beta chain derives from a study of Graves' ophthalmopathy and Graves' hyperthyroidism. Study observations and caveats: A majority of expanded thyroid clonotypes exceeding 0.001 frequency were likewise present in blood. Classification of ophthalmopathy versus stable hyperthyroidism by a 13-signature model yielded just under 90% sensitivity and just over 80% specificity.

The CDR3 sequence is 15 residues long. Germline CDR1 and CDR2: MNHNS and SASEGT. Trimming shortened V by 6 bases and J by 3 bases, and 18 bases separated the two germline ends. Moderately to severely active ophthalmopathy under 3 months, CAS at least 3, NOSPECS at least 4. PBMCs were density-gradient isolated from around 10 ml fresh blood. Amplification of the TCR beta CDR3 regions used RNA transcripts (as template). First-round RT-PCR used HTBI primers; second-round multiplex PCR followed. TCRdb recomputed calls from the multiplex PCR reads with MiXCR, one row per CDR3 protein. The sample yields about 220,000 distinct CDR3 sequences, roughly 21% seen once. This clonotype showed up just a few times. Its specificity is unknown.

The chain carries TRBV6-1 and TRBJ2-7; D is undetermined. This TCR derives from a woman aged 45 to 65 with Graves' ophthalmopathy. The specimen was peripheral blood. CDR3 region: CASSPTPDSLYEQYF. The CDR3, as DNA: TGTGCCAGCAGCCCTACTCCCGATTCCCTCTACGAGCAGTACTTC.